The rows below give T cell receptor beta chains drawn from one sample of a study of shared clonotypes between healthy human individuals. This table comes from immunoSEQ multiplex PCR, and its TCRdb copy is limited to in-frame clones, with some not included. This table has roughly 110,000 clones, about 70% appearing once. The specimen sequenced was memory CD8+ T cells sorted from blood. The receptors here all came from a woman between 25 and 40 years old in good health. CDR3s include the opening cysteine and the closing phenylalanine or tryptophan. A D gene is named only where the DNA matches it firmly. Not every row has a clone size; where given, it reads once, few, many or a size class.

j_call | d_call | v_call | clone_size | cdr3_nt | cdr3_aa
TRBJ2-7 | TRBD2 | TRBV29-1 | . | TGCAGCGTTGATAGTAGCGGGAGTGGTTACGAGCAGTACTTC | CSVDSSGSGYEQYF
TRBJ2-3 | TRBD2 | TRBV25-1 | . | TGTGCCAGCAGTGAAAGAGTGACTAGCGAAAAGGCAACAGATACGCAGTATTTT | CASSERVTSEKATDTQYF
TRBJ2-3 | TRBD2 | TRBV4-1 | . | TGCGCCAGCAGCCTCGTACTAGCGGGAGGCACAGATACGCAGTATTTT | CASSLVLAGGTDTQYF
TRBJ2-1 | TRBD1 | TRBV29-1 | . | TGCAGCGTTACCGGGACAGGGGGTGCCCGGGACCACAATGAGCAGTTCTTC | CSVTGTGGARDHNEQFF
TRBJ1-2 | . | TRBV5-1 | . | TGCGCCAGCAGCTTGCGGGACTCCCCTTTCGATGGCTACACCTTC | CASSLRDSPFDGYTF
TRBJ2-1 | . | TRBV6-5 | few | TGTGCCAGCAGTTACGACCCCGTCGGGAACAATGAGCAGTTCTTC | CASSYDPVGNNEQFF
TRBJ2-7 | . | TRBV5-4 | . | TGTGCCAGCAGCTTGGAGGGGCTCAGCGAGCAGTACTTC | CASSLEGLSEQYF
TRBJ2-2 | . | TRBV7-6 | . | TGTGCCAGCGGGAGGCTCGCGAACACCGGGGAGCTGTTTTTT | CASGRLANTGELFF
TRBJ2-1 | . | TRBV12-5 | few | TGTGCTAGTGGTCCCTACTTGGGCGGAGAGCAGTTCTTC | CASGPYLGGEQFF
TRBJ2-7 | TRBD2 | TRBV29-1 | . | TGCAGCGTCGAATTTACTAGCGACGGATTATACGAGCAGTACTTC | CSVEFTSDGLYEQYF
TRBJ1-5 | TRBD1 | TRBV10-2 | . | TGCGCCAGCAGTGAGGGGGGACAGGGTAGTCAGCCCCAGCATTTT | CASSEGGQGSQPQHF
TRBJ1-1 | . | TRBV2 | . | TGTGCCAGCACGACAAGGCGAGGGGCCACTGAAGCTTTCTTT | CASTTRRGATEAFF
TRBJ2-1 | . | TRBV6-4 | . | TGTGCCAGCAGTGACTCGGGGGGCTACAATGAGCAGTTCTTC | CASSDSGGYNEQFF
TRBJ2-1 | TRBD2 | TRBV7-3 | few | TGTGCCAGCAGCCCCGGACTAGTTGTTAATGAGCAGTTCTTC | CASSPGLVVNEQFF
TRBJ2-7 | TRBD1 | TRBV7-3 | . | TGTGCCAGCAGTCTCACACAGGGGGCTGACGAGCAGTACTTC | CASSLTQGADEQYF
TRBJ1-4 | . | TRBV2 | . | TGTGCCAGCAGTCTTAGGGGCCTTCCGGGGAAACTGTTTTTT | CASSLRGLPGKLFF
TRBJ1-2 | TRBD1 | TRBV6-1 | few | TGTGCCAGCGACCCCAGGGGGCGCTTGAATGGCTACACCTTC | CASDPRGRLNGYTF